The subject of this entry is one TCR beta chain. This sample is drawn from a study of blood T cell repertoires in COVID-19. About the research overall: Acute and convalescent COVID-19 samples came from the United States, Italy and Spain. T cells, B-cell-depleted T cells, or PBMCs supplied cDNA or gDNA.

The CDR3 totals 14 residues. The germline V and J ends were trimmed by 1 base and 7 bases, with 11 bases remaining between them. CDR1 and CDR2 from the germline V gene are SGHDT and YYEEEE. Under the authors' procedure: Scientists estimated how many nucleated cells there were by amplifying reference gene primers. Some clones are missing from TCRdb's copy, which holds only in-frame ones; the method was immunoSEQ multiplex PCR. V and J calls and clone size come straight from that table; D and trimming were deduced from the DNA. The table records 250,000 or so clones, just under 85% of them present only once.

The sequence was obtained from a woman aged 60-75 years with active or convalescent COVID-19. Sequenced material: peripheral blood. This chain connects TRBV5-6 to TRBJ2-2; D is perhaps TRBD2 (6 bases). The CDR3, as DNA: TGTGCCAGCAGCTTGCCGGGAGAGGTCGGGGAGCTGTTTTTT. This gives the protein CASSLPGEVGELFF.